The next 8 T cell receptor beta chains were all read from a single sample in a study of blood T cell repertoires in COVID-19. Assay used: immunoSEQ multiplex PCR; TCRdb lists only in-frame clones, some missing. The sample lists fewer than 140,000 clones; about 79% were seen once. The material sequenced was peripheral blood. The receptor source for this set is a man of 80 years or more with COVID-19, enrolled during active disease.

The chain has TRBV20-1 and TRBJ2-3; D call uncertain. Trimming removed 3 bases at V and 3 bases at J, with 13 bases between. Germline lookup yields CDR1 DFQATT and CDR2 SNEGSKA (reference sequence). The CDR3 length is 14 residues. CDR3 sequence (DNA): TGCAGTGCTAGTCCCCAGTCGAGGACAGATACGCAGTATTTT. Protein product: CSASPQSRTDTQYF.

This clone was detected only a few times. The genes are TRBV6-5 and TRBJ2-1; 8 nucleotides agree with TRBD2. The J segment lost 8 bases and the V segment lost 5 bases, leaving 11 bases of the junction unmatched. Per germline, CDR1 MNHEY and CDR2 SVGAGI. CDR3 length: 15 amino acids. Written as DNA, the CDR3 is TGTGCCAGCAGTCCAGGGACTAGTAACGGGTATGAGCAGTTCTTC. This gives the protein CASSPGTSNGYEQFF.

V gene TRBV2 combines with J gene TRBJ2-7; 7 positions agree with TRBD2. The CDR3 extends over 13 amino acids. The junction had 1 base not matched to a gene; V was cut back by 4 bases and J by 1 base. Germline assignment: CDR1 SNHLY and CDR2 FYNNEI. Here the CDR3 reads CASSASGSYEQYF. The CDR3 coding sequence is TGTGCCAGCAGTGCTAGCGGTTCCTACGAGCAGTACTTC.

The chain combines TRBV6-4 with TRBJ1-1, with D perhaps TRBD1 (5 bases). Germline assignment: CDR1 MRHNA and CDR2 SNTAGT. V lost 2 bases, J lost 10 bases, and 20 bases lay in between. The CDR3 is made up of 15 amino acids. This CDR3 reads CASSDTGHPREGAFF. For the CDR3, the DNA is TGTGCCAGCAGTGACACTGGACACCCTAGGGAGGGAGCTTTCTTT.

This clone was found a few times. The V call is TRBV24-1, the J call TRBJ2-3; maybe TRBD2 (6 bases). This CDR3 region has 14 residues. Trimming took 5 bases from V and 5 from J, leaving 13 bases between them. Germline loops: CDR1 KGHDR, CDR2 SFDVKD. The CDR3, as DNA: TGTGCCACCAGTGCCCCGAACGGGGGAGATACGCAGTATTTT. Translating it yields CATSAPNGGDTQYF.

The J gene is TRBJ1-1, the V gene TRBV29-1; D remains ambiguous. The CDR3 is 11 amino acids. Germline CDR1 reads SQVTM; CDR2 reads ANQGSEA. With 7 bases removed from V and 1 base from J, the gap between germline ends came to 7 bases. In DNA form, the CDR3 reads TGCAGCGCCTCAGGGAACACTGAAGCTTTCTTT. Translating gives CSASGNTEAFF.

The gene calls are TRBV10-3 and TRBJ1-1; D gene ambiguous. The V end lost 3 bases, the J end lost 5 bases, and 10 bases lay between the germline ends. The germline V gene encodes CDR1 ENHRY and CDR2 SYGVKD. The CDR3 covers 13 residues. The CDR3 region is CAISDTVMTEAFF. The CDR3 DNA follows: TGTGCCATCAGTGACACTGTTATGACTGAAGCTTTCTTT.

The gene calls are TRBV24-1 and TRBJ1-2, with a possible D match to TRBD1 (5 bases). The germline V gene encodes CDR1 KGHDR and CDR2 SFDVKD. V dropped 3 bases and J dropped 2 bases, with 12 bases sitting between them. The CDR3 is 15 amino acids. CDR3 in amino acids: CATSDHQAGNYGYTF. The CDR3 bases are TGTGCCACCAGTGATCATCAGGCAGGGAACTATGGCTACACCTTC.